The 21 T cell receptor beta chains listed next were all sequenced from one sample in a study of post-analysis software for immune sequencing data. Overall study findings and caveats: Elevated frequency relative to controls characterized several TRBV segments in patients, TRBV5-6, TRBV5-1 and TRBV20-1 among them.

Their recognized antigens are unknown. TCR beta cDNA libraries had unique molecular identifiers. TCRdb redid the calling of the PCR reads with MiXCR, one entry per CDR3 protein. The sample gives hundreds of thousands of distinct CDR3 sequences, 25% to 30% of which show up once; roughly 0.57% is in the top ten. Sequenced material: blood. These receptors originate from a girl aged 5 to 17 with multiple sclerosis.

The chain is built from TRBV20-1 and TRBJ1-2; TRBD1 might be the D (5 bases). CDR1 is DFQATT, CDR2 SNEGSKA, per germline (reference sequence). V shed 2 bases and J shed 0 bases, with 13 bases lying between them. The CDR3 extends over 15 amino acids. CDR3 amino acids: CSARTTGGANYGYTF. The CDR3 DNA sequence: TGCAGTGCTAGAACAACAGGAGGGGCTAACTATGGCTACACCTTC.

This clonotype was found a few times. The chain links TRBV20-1 to TRBJ2-7; 10 bases agree with TRBD2. Germline CDR1 reads DFQATT; CDR2 reads SNEGSKA (reference sequence). Losses at the gene ends were 3 bases for V and 4 bases for J; bases not matched to a gene: 6. This CDR3 contains 14 residues. The CDR3 protein is CSARGASGGYEQYF. CDR3 sequence (DNA): TGCAGTGCTAGGGGGGCTAGCGGGGGTTACGAGCAGTACTTC.

The V gene is TRBV20-1, the J gene TRBJ2-5; 8 nucleotides agree with TRBD2. The germline V gene has CDR1 DFQATT and CDR2 SNEGSKA (reference sequence). V was pared by 6 bases and J by 11 bases, with 14 bases of the junction left unmatched. The length of the CDR3 is 13 residues. The CDR3 spells CSAQRTGGYGQYF. CDR3 DNA: TGCAGTGCACAACGGACGGGGGGGTACGGGCAGTACTTC.

This clonotype was recorded at least ten times. CDR3 in DNA: TGTGCCAGCAGTCTCAGACCTTCAGGAGATACGCAGTATTTT. Encoded protein: CASSLRPSGDTQYF. The V gene is TRBV28, the J gene TRBJ2-3; D unclear. The CDR3 contains 14 residues. V shed 5 bases and J shed 5 bases, with 14 bases lying between them. Germline assignment: CDR1 MDHEN and CDR2 SYDVKM. Using reference TRBV28 and TRBJ2-3 for the parts outside the CDR3, the full variable domain is DVKVTQSSRYLVKRTGEKVFLECVQDMDHENMFWYRQDPGLGLRLIYFSYDVKMKEKGDIPEGYSVSREKKERFSLILESASTNQTSMYLCASSLRPSGDTQYFGPGTRLTVL.

The V and J genes are TRBV7-2 and TRBJ2-5; D may correspond to TRBD1 or TRBD2 (6 bases each). V lost 1 base to trimming and J lost 4 bases, with 16 bases between them. Germline assignment: CDR1 SGHTA and CDR2 FQGNSA. The CDR3 has 16 residues. The CDR3 is CASSLEAGGRGETQYF. The CDR3 nucleotides are TGTGCCAGCAGCTTAGAGGCCGGGGGCCGGGGAGAGACCCAGTACTTC. Complete variable domain (other parts from reference TRBV7-2 and TRBJ2-5): GAGVSQSPSNKVTEKGKDVELRCDPISGHTALYWYRQSLGQGLEFLIYFQGNSAPDKSGLPSDRFSAERTGGSVSTLTIQRTQQEDSAVYLCASSLEAGGRGETQYFGPGTRLLVL.

This clonotype was detected only once. This chain joins TRBV6-6 and TRBJ1-1; the D gene is possibly TRBD1 (6 bases). The length of the CDR3 is 13 residues. Germline assignment: CDR1 MNHNY and CDR2 SVGAGI (reference sequence). The CDR3 coding sequence is TGTACCGGGACCAGGGGTTCCGGCACTGAAGCTTTCTTT. This encodes CTGTRGSGTEAFF.

This clonotype was detected ten times or more. The rearrangement joins TRBV20-1 to TRBJ2-3; maybe TRBD2 (5 bases). The germline gives CDR1 DFQATT, CDR2 SNEGSKA (reference sequence). With 1 base removed from V and 2 bases from J, the gap between germline ends came to 16 bases. There are 16 residues in the CDR3. The CDR3, as DNA: TGCAGTGCTAGAGGGCCCGGGAATAGGCACACAGATACGCAGTATTTT. It codes for CSARGPGNRHTDTQYF.

This clonotype was seen more than once but under ten times. The chain joins TRBV7-2 to TRBJ2-1, with D tentatively TRBD1 or TRBD2 (7 bases each). V was shortened by 0 bases and J by 8 bases, with 14 bases between the two germline ends. CDR3 size: 15 residues. Germline V gives CDR1 SGHTA, CDR2 FQGNSA. This chain's CDR3 is CASSLAGGAGDEQFF. DNA for the CDR3: TGTGCCAGCAGCTTAGCAGGGGGCGCGGGGGATGAGCAGTTCTTC.

This clonotype has only a few counts. The V gene is TRBV4-1, the J gene TRBJ2-7; 16 bases are shared with TRBD2. The germline gives CDR1 MGHRA, CDR2 YSYEKL. After removal of 4 bases from V and 1 base from J, the junction contained 7 bases not matched to a gene. CDR3 length: 18 amino acids. Written as DNA, the CDR3 is TGCGCCAGCAGCCTGGGACTAGCGGGAGGGCTTTCTTCCTACGAGCAGTACTTC. It yields the protein CASSLGLAGGLSSYEQYF.

This clonotype was seen a few times. This chain connects TRBV9 to TRBJ2-3; 11 positions agree with TRBD2. Germline CDR1 is SGDLS and CDR2 is YYNGEE. The CDR3 consists of 18 residues. Germline trimming cut 0 bases from V and 3 bases from J; bases unmatched to any gene: 9. The CDR3 DNA reads TGTGCCAGCAGCGTAGCTCATTGGGCTAGCGGGGGGACAGATACGCAGTATTTT. This sequence encodes CASSVAHWASGGTDTQYF.

This clonotype was counted many times. The chain uses TRBV5-1 and TRBJ2-7; TRBD2 matches at 11 bases. Trimming removed 7 bases from V and 1 base from J; junction bases left unmatched: 7. This CDR3 contains 15 residues. Germline CDR1 reads SGHRS; CDR2 reads YFSETQ. The CDR3 sequence: CASRPGLAASYEQYF. CDR3 bases: TGCGCCAGCCGCCCGGGACTAGCGGCATCCTACGAGCAGTACTTC. The full variable domain, with the rest looked up from reference TRBV5-1 and TRBJ2-7, is KAGVTQTPRYLIKTRGQQVTLSCSPISGHRSVSWYQQTPGQGLQFLFEYFSETQRNKGNFPGRFSGRQFSNSRSEMNVSTLELGDSALYLCASRPGLAASYEQYFGPGTRLTVT.

The J gene is TRBJ2-2, the V gene TRBV4-3; either TRBD1 or TRBD2 may fit D (6 bases each). This CDR3 contains 14 residues. Trimming removed 2 bases at V and 7 bases at J, with 11 bases between. CDR1 and CDR2 (germline): LGHNA, YSLEER. The CDR3 spells CASSQLGGRGELFF. In DNA form, the CDR3 reads TGCGCCAGCAGCCAATTAGGGGGGCGCGGGGAGCTGTTTTTT.

This rearrangement joins TRBV29-1 to TRBJ2-7; no clear D. V lost 4 bases, J lost 10 bases, and 20 bases lay in between. CDR1 is SQVTM, CDR2 ANQGSEA, per germline. The length of the CDR3 is 13 residues. The CDR3 here is CSVVDWVQESQYF. In nucleotides, the CDR3 is TGCAGCGTTGTAGACTGGGTGCAAGAGTCCCAGTACTTC.

This clonotype has just a few counts. V usage is TRBV25-1 and J usage is TRBJ2-1; D assignment may be TRBD1 or TRBD2 (5 bases each). Germline V CDR1 and CDR2: MGHDK, SYGVNS. Trimming removed 4 bases at V and 4 bases at J, with 14 bases between. The CDR3 sequence is 15 residues long. The CDR3 DNA reads as TGTGCCAGCAGTGTATCCGGGGCGCCGTACAATGAGCAGTTCTTC. Amino acid sequence: CASSVSGAPYNEQFF.

This clonotype was observed a few times. The chain combines TRBV20-1 with TRBJ1-2; a possible D gene is TRBD1 (5 bases). Germline CDR1 reads DFQATT; CDR2 reads SNEGSKA (reference sequence). This CDR3 contains 14 residues. Trimming took 2 bases from V and 5 from J, leaving 15 bases between them. The CDR3 sequence: CSARQTGTEYGYTF. For the CDR3, the DNA is TGCAGTGCTAGACAAACCGGGACGGAATATGGCTACACCTTC.

This sequence joins TRBV20-1 and TRBJ2-2; TRBD1 matches 8 bases. Germline trimming cut 1 base from V and 3 bases from J; bases unmatched to any gene: 4. Germline V gene sequence: CDR1 DFQATT, CDR2 SNEGSKA (reference sequence). The CDR3 loop spans 15 amino acids. CDR3 in amino acids: CSARGRTGYTGELFF. CDR3 DNA: TGCAGTGCTAGAGGAAGGACAGGGTACACCGGGGAGCTGTTTTTT.

This clonotype has more than one count but fewer than ten. The chain joins TRBV28 to TRBJ1-1; unclear D gene. The germline CDR1 and CDR2 sequences are MDHEN and SYDVKM. Trimming removed 3 bases at V and 10 bases at J, with 12 bases between. CDR3 length: 12 amino acids. The CDR3 loop reads CASSFPANAAFF. For the CDR3, the DNA is TGTGCCAGCAGTTTTCCCGCGAATGCAGCTTTCTTT.

This clonotype came up many times. The chain has TRBV29-1 and TRBJ1-1; no reliable D call. The CDR3 has 14 amino acids. V was trimmed by 7 bases and J by 0 bases, leaving 15 bases between them. From germline, CDR1 is SQVTM and CDR2 ANQGSEA. Here the CDR3 reads CSATSDNMNTEAFF. The CDR3 bases are TGCAGCGCCACGTCTGACAACATGAACACTGAAGCTTTCTTT.

The chain links TRBV20-1 to TRBJ2-1; D unresolved. Germline V CDR1 and CDR2: DFQATT, SNEGSKA (reference sequence). V dropped 3 bases and J dropped 5 bases, with 11 bases sitting between them. CDR3 length equals 13 residues. CDR3 sequence reads: CSASRSTHNEQFF. DNA for the CDR3: TGCAGTGCTAGTAGGTCGACCCACAATGAGCAGTTCTTC.

The rearrangement uses TRBV20-1 and TRBJ2-7, with 8 bases matching TRBD1. The CDR3 totals 14 residues. Germline V CDR1 and CDR2: DFQATT, SNEGSKA (reference sequence). J was trimmed by 1 base and V by 6 bases; bases with no gene match: 8. The CDR3 nucleotides read TGCAGTGCGGAGAGACAGGGGTTGTCCTACGAGCAGTACTTC. This codes for CSAERQGLSYEQYF.

This clonotype has just a few counts. CDR3: CSAREDRGNGYTF. The CDR3 DNA sequence: TGCAGTGCTAGGGAGGACAGGGGCAATGGCTACACCTTC. The gene calls are TRBV20-1 and TRBJ1-2; 9 positions agree with TRBD1. The V segment lost 3 bases and the J segment 6 bases; nucleotides outside the gene matches: 5. The CDR3 loop spans 13 amino acids. The germline V gene has CDR1 DFQATT and CDR2 SNEGSKA (reference sequence).